This note documents a single TCR beta chain sequence. What it recognizes is unknown. These data belong to a study of shared clonotypes between healthy human individuals. Around 100 million PBMCs were counted before genomic DNA extraction. Over several immunoSEQ plates, each subset's genomic DNA was distributed in even portions. Clones were sequenced by immunoSEQ multiplex PCR, and TCRdb holds only the in-frame ones, with some missing. There are around 480,000 clones in the sample; about 75% occur only once, and about 12% lies in the top ten. Findings and caveats of the study: Represented genetic and exposure-history diversity was restricted by having few donors.

This clonotype was sampled from a middle-aged woman in good health. Some clones in this sample may be carry-over from other donors' samples. Sequencing was performed on PBMCs.

CDR3: CASGSGISTDTQYF. DNA of the CDR3: TGTGCCAGCGGTAGCGGGATTAGCACAGATACGCAGTATTTT. The genes are TRBV28 and TRBJ2-3; TRBD2 matches at 8 bases. The V segment lost 8 bases and the J segment 0 bases; nucleotides outside the gene matches: 4. Germline CDR1 is MDHEN and CDR2 is SYDVKM. The CDR3 has 14 amino acids.